Presented here are 21 T cell receptor beta chains from one specimen sequenced in a study of cytomegalovirus exposure and HLA in healthy donors. Primers included in the PCR were 60 Vbeta and 13 Jbeta primers. Only in-frame clones appear in the TCRdb table, and some are missing; sequencing was by immunoSEQ multiplex PCR. The table includes around 200,000 clones, around 84% detected once. Input material: PBMCs. The receptors derive from a girl aged 2 to 10 in good health and CMV-seropositive.

The V call is TRBV7-9, the J call TRBJ2-1; 8 nucleotides match TRBD2. After removal of 1 base from V and 2 bases from J, the junction contained 10 bases not matched to a gene. Germline V gene sequence: CDR1 SEHNR, CDR2 FQNEAQ (reference sequence). The CDR3 consists of 18 residues. CDR3 in amino acids: CASSLVRGSGSPYNEQFF. The CDR3 DNA reads as TGTGCCAGCAGCTTAGTAAGGGGGAGCGGGAGCCCCTACAATGAGCAGTTCTTC.

Regarding this clone: At the DNA level, this CDR3 is encoded by other sequences in the same sample as well. The DNA for the CDR3 is TGTGCCAGCAGTTTCAGGTACGAGCAGTACTTC. Its protein product is CASSFRYEQYF. This chain links TRBV28 with TRBJ2-7; D is unresolved. Germline CDR1 and CDR2: MDHEN and SYDVKM. The CDR3 sequence is 11 residues long. V was shortened by 3 bases and J by 4 bases, with 4 bases between the two germline ends.

A few counts support this clone. The genes are TRBV6-5 and TRBJ2-1; D unresolved. V was cut by 8 bases and J by 7 bases, with 18 bases left in between. The CDR3 runs to 14 residues. CDR1 is MNHEY, CDR2 SVGAGI, per germline. CDR3 sequence reads: CASQSIPTWNEQFF. The CDR3 DNA reads TGTGCCAGCCAATCAATACCGACATGGAATGAGCAGTTCTTC.

This clone was seen a few times. V is TRBV2 and J is TRBJ1-1; D not certain. The CDR3 has 14 residues. The V end was cut by 3 bases, the J end by 0 bases, with 8 bases between. CDR1 and CDR2 from the germline V gene are SNHLY and FYNNEI. Written as DNA, the CDR3 is TGTGCCAGCAGTGACGATGAGTTGAACACTGAAGCTTTCTTT. It encodes CASSDDELNTEAFF.

This clone was found a few times. In DNA form, the CDR3 reads TGTGCCAGCAGCCAAGAGAGAGGGAGCGGCTACACCTTC. It encodes CASSQERGSGYTF. The rearrangement joins TRBV4-2 to TRBJ1-2; D gene unclear. The CDR3 totals 13 residues. Germline V lookup: CDR1 LGHNA, CDR2 YNFKEQ. The V end was cut by 0 bases, the J end by 8 bases, with 10 bases between.

The rearrangement joins TRBV5-1 to TRBJ1-1, with a weak D call TRBD1 (5 bases). Germline V gene lookup returns CDR1 SGHRS and CDR2 YFSETQ. V shed 6 bases and J shed 4 bases, with 13 bases lying between them. There are 13 residues in the CDR3. The CDR3 DNA reads TGCGCCAGCACTGGACAAAGGGGCACTGAAGCTTTCTTT. This translates into CASTGQRGTEAFF.

The J gene is TRBJ2-7, the V gene TRBV30, with a possible D match to TRBD2 (5 bases). This CDR3 spans 15 amino acids. Trimming removed 0 bases at V and 0 bases at J, with 12 bases between. Germline-derived CDR1 and CDR2 are GTSNPN and SVGIG (reference sequence). CDR3 residues: CAWSVSDLSSYEQYF. The CDR3 DNA reads TGTGCCTGGAGTGTTTCGGACTTAAGCTCCTACGAGCAGTACTTC.

This chain uses TRBV9 with TRBJ1-2; D might be TRBD1 (6 bases). Germline V gene sequence: CDR1 SGDLS, CDR2 YYNGEE. This CDR3 is 14 amino acids long. V dropped 2 bases and J dropped 4 bases, with 12 bases sitting between them. The CDR3 DNA follows: TGTGCCAGCAGCGTCTTGGGGACATCCTATGGCTACACCTTC. The encoded protein is CASSVLGTSYGYTF.

This clone was found once. J is TRBJ2-2 and V is TRBV9, with D perhaps matching TRBD1 (6 bases). CDR3 length: 14 residues. The V end was cut by 7 bases, the J end by 4 bases, with 14 bases between. Germline V gene data show CDR1 as SGDLS and CDR2 as YYNGEE. CDR3 in DNA: TGTGCCAGCGGAATGCCGACAGGCACCGGGGAGCTGTTTTTT. Encoded protein: CASGMPTGTGELFF.

V and J are TRBV6-1 and TRBJ2-7; a possible D gene is TRBD1 (5 bases). Trimming removed 2 bases from V and 0 bases from J, with 8 bases in between. Germline lookup yields CDR1 MNHNS and CDR2 SASEGT. The CDR3 spans 14 residues. The CDR3 DNA reads TGTGCCAGCAGTGAAACCAGGGTCTCCTACGAGCAGTACTTC. Residues: CASSETRVSYEQYF.

The rearrangement joins TRBV9 to TRBJ1-2; D is ambiguous. V lost 0 bases and J 7 bases, leaving 10 bases between the germline ends. The CDR3 runs to 13 residues. Germline V gives CDR1 SGDLS, CDR2 YYNGEE. The CDR3 here is CASSVDPGVGYTF. The CDR3 nucleotides are TGTGCCAGCAGCGTAGACCCCGGGGTTGGCTACACCTTC. Using reference TRBV9 and TRBJ1-2 for the parts outside the CDR3, the full variable domain is DSGVTQTPKHLITATGQRVTLRCSPRSGDLSVYWYQQSLDQGLQFLIQYYNGEERAKGNILERFSAQQFPDLHSELNLSSLELGDSALYFCASSVDPGVGYTFGSGTRLTVV.

This chain uses TRBV28 with TRBJ2-3; TRBD2 aligns across 14 bases. CDR1 MDHEN and CDR2 SYDVKM come from the germline V gene. The V segment lost 5 bases and the J segment 2 bases; nucleotides outside the gene matches: 3. The CDR3 covers 16 residues. CDR3 residues: CASSRTSGGNTDTQYF. CDR3 bases: TGTGCCAGCAGTAGGACTAGCGGGGGGAACACAGATACGCAGTATTTT.

This chain joins TRBV28 and TRBJ1-1; D not resolved. Trimming took off 3 bases at V and 7 bases at J, with 15 bases between the two ends. The CDR3 sequence is 14 residues long. The V gene's germline CDR1 is MDHEN and CDR2 SYDVKM. The CDR3 spells CASSLAVSVSEAFF. CDR3 DNA: TGTGCCAGCAGTTTGGCGGTTTCGGTTAGTGAAGCTTTCTTT.

The chain couples TRBV19 to TRBJ1-3; D is unresolved. CDR3 length: 16 amino acids. V was pared by 3 bases and J by 0 bases, with 12 bases between. Germline lookup yields CDR1 LNHDA and CDR2 SQIVND (reference sequence). The CDR3, as DNA: TGTGCCAGTAGTATGCCTCCAGGAGGCTCTGGAAACACCATATATTTT. Protein: CASSMPPGGSGNTIYF.

The genes are TRBV5-1 and TRBJ2-1; possible D gene TRBD1, 6 bases. V lost 4 bases and J 7 bases, leaving 12 bases between the germline ends. CDR3 size: 13 residues. Germline assignment: CDR1 SGHRS and CDR2 YFSETQ. CDR3 amino acids: CASSPGVDNEQFF. Written as DNA, the CDR3 is TGCGCCAGCAGCCCAGGGGTTGATAATGAGCAGTTCTTC. The variable domain in full, completed from reference TRBV5-1 and TRBJ2-1, reads KAGVTQTPRYLIKTRGQQVTLSCSPISGHRSVSWYQQTPGQGLQFLFEYFSETQRNKGNFPGRFSGRQFSNSRSEMNVSTLELGDSALYLCASSPGVDNEQFFGPGTRLTVL.

This clone showed up just a few times. Germline and junction disagree at one end, which may indicate a read error. This chain joins TRBV29-1 and TRBJ1-2; D is ambiguous. The CDR3 sequence is 8 residues long. In germline, CDR1 is SQVTM, CDR2 ANQGSEA. For the CDR3, the DNA is TGCAGCGACCAACGGGGATCCTTC. It yields the protein CSDQRGSF. Full variable domain (remainder filled in from reference TRBV29-1 and TRBJ1-2): SAVISQKPSRDICQRGTSLTIQCQVDSQVTMMFWYRQQPGQSLTLIATANQGSEATYESGFVIDKFPISRPNLTFSTLTVSNMSPEDSSIYLCSDQRGSFGSGTRLTVV.

The chain is built from TRBV5-1 and TRBJ2-1; 11 bases are a match to TRBD1. Germline CDR1 and CDR2: SGHRS and YFSETQ. The J segment lost 5 bases and the V segment lost 4 bases, leaving 5 bases of the junction unmatched. The CDR3 runs to 15 residues. CDR3 residues: CASSPGQGADNEQFF. The CDR3 bases are TGCGCCAGCAGCCCCGGACAGGGGGCTGACAATGAGCAGTTCTTC.

J is TRBJ2-7 and V is TRBV5-4, with 9 nucleotides matching TRBD2. Per the germline V gene, CDR1 is SGHNT and CDR2 is YYREEE (reference sequence). This CDR3 is built from 15 residues. V shed 2 bases, J shed 5 bases, and the junction held 8 bases outside the gene matches. The DNA of the CDR3 is TGTGCCAGCAGCTTTAGGCTAGCGGGAATGGACGAGCAGTACTTC. It translates to CASSFRLAGMDEQYF.

The J gene is TRBJ1-1, the V gene TRBV6-5; 11 positions agree with TRBD1. There are 13 residues in the CDR3. CDR1 and CDR2 from the germline V gene are MNHEY and SVGAGI. Trimming took 5 bases from V and 7 from J; bases not matched to a gene: 3. Here the CDR3 DNA reads TGTGCCAGCAGTCCCGGGACAGGGGGTGAAGCTTTCTTT. Protein product: CASSPGTGGEAFF.

The chain combines TRBV30 with TRBJ2-1; 7 bases match TRBD1. V trimming: 5 bases; J trimming: 4 bases; junction bases outside the gene matches: 8. Germline CDR1 reads GTSNPN; CDR2 reads SVGIG (reference sequence). The CDR3 is 14 amino acids. The DNA of the CDR3 is TGTGCCTGGCAAACAGGGGATGAGTACAATGAGCAGTTCTTC. Translated, it gives CAWQTGDEYNEQFF.

This chain uses TRBV9 with TRBJ1-3; TRBD1 aligns across 8 bases. CDR1 and CDR2 from the germline V gene are SGDLS and YYNGEE. V lost 1 base to trimming and J lost 2 bases; unmatched junction nucleotides: 5. The CDR3 runs to 16 residues. CDR3: CASSVSMDRAGNTIYF. DNA of the CDR3: TGTGCCAGCAGCGTATCTATGGACAGGGCTGGAAACACCATATATTTT.